This is a list of T cell receptor beta chains from one sample in a study of cytomegalovirus exposure and HLA in healthy donors. The protocol was immunoSEQ multiplex PCR, while the TCRdb copy is restricted to in-frame clones and leaves out a portion. In the table there are roughly 130,000 clones, 89% of which are singletons. The specimen sequenced was PBMCs. The source is a man aged 30-40 years in good health and CMV-seronegative. Both conserved end residues are part of each CDR3.

cdr3_length,v_call,j_call,cdr3_aa
15,TRBV12-5,TRBJ2-3,CASGLGLAGLYTQYF
15,TRBV5-6,TRBJ2-2,CASSAWKRDTGELFF
17,TRBV7-2,TRBJ2-6,CASSLVGGSSGANVLTF
12,TRBV6-1,TRBJ2-7,CASSEGDFEQYF
15,TRBV7-9,TRBJ1-2,CASSSLRTGAYGYTF
16,TRBV18,TRBJ2-3,CASSWTSGGESDTQYF
14,TRBV11-2,TRBJ1-2,CASSIGTGLAGYTF
11,TRBV12-5,TRBJ2-1,CASGFGQGKFF
13,TRBV7-2,TRBJ2-7,CASSETGDYEQYF
21,TRBV27,TRBJ2-4,CASCLIGGRGAGPLAKNIQYF
20,TRBV4-1,TRBJ1-3,CASSPLLRGQGVFLGNTIYF